In its sample, the clone carrying this T cell receptor (beta chain) was seen a few times. Its antigen is undetermined. The PCR ran on 60 Vbeta and 13 Jbeta primers. Sequencing was performed with immunoSEQ multiplex PCR; in TCRdb, only in-frame clones are kept and a portion is missing. The repertoire includes some 90,000 clones, around three quarters of them detected once, and approximately 8.9% sits in the top ten. This sample was taken from a study of cytomegalovirus exposure and HLA in healthy donors. Study findings and constraints: According to the study, around 180 TCR beta chains were cytomegalovirus-associated.

J lost 3 bases, V lost 2 bases, and 6 bases had no gene match. Germline V gene sequence: CDR1 MGHRA, CDR2 YSYEKL. The CDR3 is 16 residues long. The chain carries TRBV4-1 and TRBJ2-2, with TRBD1 matching 7 bases. Sequenced input: PBMCs. This clonotype was sampled from a man between 60 and 75 years old in good health and CMV-seronegative. CDR3 region: CASSQPGQPYTGELFF. The CDR3, as DNA: TGCGCCAGCAGCCAACCGGGACAGCCCTACACCGGGGAGCTGTTTTTT.